Listed here are 17 T cell receptor beta chains from one sample, sequenced in a study of beta chain features in type 1 diabetes. Since all of the isolated RNA was reverse transcribed, expressed TCRB transcripts were what got sequenced. The assay was immunoSEQ multiplex PCR, and TCRdb's table has in-frame clones only and misses some. This repertoire shows roughly 380,000 clones, less than 20% found once; its top ten account for under 0.055%. The specimen sequenced was naive CD4+ T cells from blood. The receptors derive from a woman aged 18-29 years in good health.

This sequence joins TRBV7-9 and TRBJ2-7; D perhaps matches TRBD1 (5 bases). Trimming left V 4 bases short and J 5 bases short, with 9 bases between. Germline V gene data show CDR1 as SEHNR and CDR2 as FQNEAQ (reference sequence). The CDR3 length is 12 residues. CDR3 in amino acids: CASSYSTDEQYF. Written as DNA, the CDR3 is TGTGCCAGCAGCTATTCGACAGACGAGCAGTACTTC.

This chain links TRBV5-1 with TRBJ1-5; tentatively, D is TRBD1 (5 bases). Trimming took 4 bases from V and 3 from J, leaving 8 bases between them. This CDR3 has 13 amino acids. Germline CDR1 reads SGHRS; CDR2 reads YFSETQ. Here the CDR3 reads CASSRGFNQPQHF. DNA for the CDR3: TGCGCCAGCAGCCGGGGGTTCAATCAGCCCCAGCATTTT.

The rearrangement joins TRBV5-1 to TRBJ2-7; 7 nucleotides line up with TRBD2. CDR3 length: 16 amino acids. CDR1 and CDR2 (germline): SGHRS, YFSETQ. Trimming cost V 0 bases and J 2 bases; bases outside gene matches: 8. DNA of the CDR3: TGCGCCAGCAGCTTGGGGGGAGCGGGGCAGGCCTACGAGCAGTACTTC. It translates to CASSLGGAGQAYEQYF.

This clone was seen only a few times. The chain is built from TRBV9 and TRBJ1-1, with D perhaps matching TRBD1 (5 bases). Germline values: CDR1 SGDLS, CDR2 YYNGEE. CDR3 size: 12 residues. The V and J ends lost 5 bases and 5 bases respectively, with 10 bases between them. This CDR3 is CASSYGGTEAFF. In nucleotides, the CDR3 is TGTGCCAGCAGTTATGGGGGGACTGAAGCTTTCTTT.

Only a few counts were recorded for this clone. The chain links TRBV5-8 to TRBJ2-5; possibly TRBD1 for D (6 bases). Germline-derived CDR1 and CDR2 are SGHTS and YDEGEE. CDR3 size: 14 residues. V was pared by 3 bases and J by 5 bases, with 14 bases between. CDR3 bases: TGTGCCAGCAGCTACACAGGGAGTAAGGAGACCCAGTACTTC. Its translation is CASSYTGSKETQYF. The full variable domain, in which reference TRBV5-8 and TRBJ2-5 provide the parts outside the CDR3, is EAGVTQSPTHLIKTRGQQATLRCSPISGHTSVYWYQQALGLGLQFLLWYDEGEERNRGNFPPRFSGRQFPNYSSELNVNALELEDSALYLCASSYTGSKETQYFGPGTRLLVL.

J is TRBJ1-5 and V is TRBV30; 8 nucleotides line up with TRBD1. This CDR3 spans 14 amino acids. Trimming cost V 1 base and J 6 bases; bases outside gene matches: 5. CDR1 is GTSNPN, CDR2 SVGIG, per germline (reference sequence). The CDR3 nucleotides are TGTGCCTGGAGTGGGACAGGGCTGCGTCAGCCCCAGCATTTT. Its protein product is CAWSGTGLRQPQHF. Full variable domain (rest looked up from reference TRBV30 and TRBJ1-5): SQTIHQWPATLVQPVGSPLSLECTVEGTSNPNLYWYRQAAGRGLQLLFYSVGIGQISSEVPQNLSASRPQDRQFILSSKKLLLSDSGFYLCAWSGTGLRQPQHFGDGTRLSIL.

V and J are TRBV4-1 and TRBJ2-3, with 7 positions matching TRBD1. V was pared by 3 bases and J by 2 bases, with 8 bases of the junction left unmatched. Germline V gene data show CDR1 as MGHRA and CDR2 as YSYEKL. The CDR3 covers 16 residues. Written as DNA, the CDR3 is TGCGCCAGCAGCCAGGTGGGACAGATTAACACAGATACGCAGTATTTT. Protein product: CASSQVGQINTDTQYF.

The rearrangement joins TRBV5-1 to TRBJ2-5; D gene unclear. The ends were cut back, 1 base at V and 2 bases at J, with 9 bases in the middle. Germline V gene data show CDR1 as SGHRS and CDR2 as YFSETQ. The CDR3 totals 14 residues. CDR3 sequence reads: CASSLLGAQETQYF. CDR3 coding DNA: TGCGCCAGCAGCTTGCTAGGAGCTCAAGAGACCCAGTACTTC.

This clone occurred a few times. The chain couples TRBV11-1 to TRBJ2-2; D call uncertain. Trimming removed 1 base from V and 3 bases from J, with 6 bases in between. Germline V gives CDR1 SGHAT, CDR2 FQDESV (reference sequence). This CDR3 comprises 14 residues. CDR3 in DNA: TGTGCCAGCAGCTTAGTCCGGGACACCGGGGAGCTGTTTTTT. It specifies CASSLVRDTGELFF.

The chain links TRBV19 to TRBJ1-1, with D tentatively TRBD1 (5 bases). V lost 8 bases, J lost 5 bases, and 15 bases lay in between. There are 13 residues in the CDR3. Per the germline V gene, CDR1 is LNHDA and CDR2 is SQIVND (reference sequence). The CDR3 nucleotides are TGTGCCAGTGCCCCCGCGGGGGGAACTGAAGCTTTCTTT. It translates to CASAPAGGTEAFF.

The chain employs TRBV7-9 and TRBJ2-1, with TRBD2 as a possible D gene (5 bases). Trimming stripped 2 bases from V and 4 bases from J, with 6 bases between. Germline assignment: CDR1 SEHNR and CDR2 FQNEAQ (reference sequence). The CDR3 has 13 amino acids. CDR3 loop: CASSLTRYNEQFF. The CDR3 DNA sequence: TGTGCCAGCAGCTTAACTAGGTACAATGAGCAGTTCTTC.

V gene TRBV7-2 combines with J gene TRBJ2-1, with D tentatively TRBD1 (5 bases). Deletions cut 1 base from V and 9 bases from J, with 16 bases between. The CDR3 is 15 amino acids. Germline CDR1 reads SGHTA; CDR2 reads FQGNSA. CDR3 sequence (DNA): TGTGCCAGCAGCTTAGAGCAGGGAACGTTCGGTGAGCAGTTCTTC. Translation gives CASSLEQGTFGEQFF.

The chain carries TRBV29-1 and TRBJ2-7; the D gene is possibly TRBD2 (6 bases). From germline, CDR1 is SQVTM and CDR2 ANQGSEA. This CDR3 has 13 residues. Trimming shortened V by 8 bases and J by 9 bases, and 23 bases separated the two germline ends. The CDR3 DNA follows: TGCAGCCTCCTTTCGGCAGGGACTCCTGGGCAGTACTTC. Its translation: CSLLSAGTPGQYF.

V gene TRBV9 combines with J gene TRBJ2-1, with a possible D match to TRBD2 (7 bases). CDR3 length equals 14 residues. Germline CDR1 is SGDLS and CDR2 is YYNGEE. V lost 7 bases, J lost 3 bases, and 14 bases lay in between. The CDR3 DNA reads as TGTGCCAGCGGGGGGGGGCCGCACTACAATGAGCAGTTCTTC. The encoded protein is CASGGGPHYNEQFF.

This clone was recorded a few times. The chain combines TRBV6-5 with TRBJ2-2, with TRBD1 identical over 9 bases. The V gene's germline CDR1 is MNHEY and CDR2 SVGAGI. With V trimmed by 8 bases and J by 7 bases, 11 bases remained unmatched. The CDR3 runs 15 residues. DNA for the CDR3: TGTGCCAGCGGTCCAGGGACAGGGTTTATCGGGGAGCTGTTTTTT. Translated, it gives CASGPGTGFIGELFF.

This chain's CDR3 is CTSSHPRGRTQYF. Written as DNA, the CDR3 is TGCACCAGCAGCCATCCCCGGGGGAGAACCCAGTACTTC. The chain uses TRBV1 and TRBJ2-5; TRBD2 reflects the table's D call only, with no check against the DNA. TRBV1 is a documented pseudogene. The CDR3 has 13 residues.

The genes are TRBV2 and TRBJ1-2; unclear D gene. V shed 6 bases and J shed 5 bases, with 13 bases lying between them. CDR1 and CDR2 (germline): SNHLY, FYNNEI. CDR3 length: 13 residues. The CDR3 DNA reads TGTGCCAGCAGATCGGGGTCAGAGTATGGCTACACCTTC. Amino acids: CASRSGSEYGYTF.